The 26 T cell receptor beta chains in this list originate from one sample, sequenced in a study of blood T cell repertoires in COVID-19. Here immunoSEQ multiplex PCR was the method, and the copy in TCRdb shows in-frame clones only, minus some. The table records more than 85,000 clones, 75% to 80% of them present only once. Sample: peripheral blood. The source of these receptors is a woman older than 75 with active or convalescent COVID-19.

The chain is built from TRBV9 and TRBJ2-5, with D perhaps TRBD2 (5 bases). The CDR3 has 14 amino acids. Germline CDR1 SGDLS, CDR2 YYNGEE. Trimming took 0 bases from V and 0 from J, leaving 6 bases between them. This chain's CDR3 is CASSVGGYQETQYF. CDR3 DNA: TGTGCCAGCAGCGTAGGAGGGTACCAAGAGACCCAGTACTTC.

Only one count was recorded for this clone. The chain couples TRBV7-9 to TRBJ2-5; D is ambiguous. CDR3 length: 13 amino acids. Germline V gene sequence: CDR1 SEHNR, CDR2 FQNEAQ (reference sequence). Deletions cut 3 bases from V and 5 bases from J, with 10 bases between. DNA for the CDR3: TGTGCCAGCAGCTTCCGACTCGGGGAGACCCAGTACTTC. It yields the protein CASSFRLGETQYF.

This chain joins TRBV6-5 and TRBJ1-3; TRBD1 matches at 7 bases. The J segment lost 1 base and the V segment lost 6 bases, leaving 6 bases of the junction unmatched. CDR1 and CDR2 from the germline V gene are MNHEY and SVGAGI. The CDR3 is 15 amino acids. The CDR3 DNA sequence: TGTGCCAGCAGAGAGACAGGGTTGTCTGGAAACACCATATATTTT. As protein: CASRETGLSGNTIYF.

The CDR3 reads CASSLGHRGELFF. The CDR3 DNA reads TGTGCCAGCAGTTTGGGACACCGCGGGGAGCTGTTTTTT. The V call is TRBV12-3 or TRBV12-4, the J call TRBJ2-2; D possibly corresponds to TRBD1 (6 bases). V lost 3 bases to trimming and J lost 7 bases, with 9 bases between them. The CDR3 runs to 13 residues.

The rearrangement joins TRBV19 to TRBJ1-2; a possible D gene is TRBD1 (5 bases). CDR1 and CDR2 from the germline V gene are LNHDA and SQIVND (reference sequence). V shed 8 bases and J shed 3 bases, with 10 bases lying between them. This CDR3 has 12 amino acids. This CDR3 is CASRPGDYGYTF. The CDR3 DNA reads as TGTGCCAGTCGGCCGGGGGACTATGGCTACACCTTC.

The chain joins TRBV7-2 to TRBJ2-7; 9 bases are a match to TRBD1. This CDR3 has 13 amino acids. V was clipped by 8 bases and J by 4 bases; unmatched bases: 6. Germline loops: CDR1 SGHTA, CDR2 FQGNSA. The CDR3 region is CASAGTGRYEQYF. The CDR3 DNA follows: TGTGCCAGCGCCGGGACAGGGAGGTACGAGCAGTACTTC.

The V gene is TRBV5-4, the J gene TRBJ2-5; 7 bases match TRBD1. The germline CDR1 and CDR2 sequences are SGHNT and YYREEE (reference sequence). The J segment lost 5 bases and the V segment lost 0 bases, leaving 4 bases of the junction unmatched. CDR3 length: 14 amino acids. CDR3 in DNA: TGTGCCAGCAGCTTGGACACAGGGGCCGAGACCCAGTACTTC. Protein product: CASSLDTGAETQYF.

This sequence joins TRBV5-1 and TRBJ1-2; D is possibly TRBD1 (5 bases). The CDR3 runs 13 residues. Germline V gives CDR1 SGHRS, CDR2 YFSETQ. V lost 2 bases to trimming and J lost 6 bases, with 11 bases between them. CDR3 residues: CASSFIGANGYTF. Here the CDR3 DNA reads TGCGCCAGCAGCTTCATAGGGGCGAATGGCTACACCTTC.

V is TRBV4-3 and J is TRBJ2-1, with D possibly matching TRBD2 (5 bases). The ends were cut back, 1 base at V and 1 base at J, with 8 bases in the middle. The CDR3 runs 15 residues. Germline V gene data show CDR1 as LGHNA and CDR2 as YSLEER. The CDR3 DNA is TGCGCCAGCAGCCAAGCCGGGGAATCCTACAATGAGCAGTTCTTC. Translated, it gives CASSQAGESYNEQFF.

V usage is TRBV2 and J usage is TRBJ2-1; 7 nucleotides match TRBD1. There are 14 residues in the CDR3. V trimming: 4 bases; J trimming: 3 bases; junction bases outside the gene matches: 3. In germline, CDR1 is SNHLY, CDR2 FYNNEI. CDR3 in amino acids: CASSVQGFYNEQFF. In DNA form, the CDR3 reads TGTGCCAGCAGTGTACAGGGGTTCTACAATGAGCAGTTCTTC.

V and J are TRBV6-1 and TRBJ2-5; possible D gene TRBD1, 7 bases. The germline V gene has CDR1 MNHNS and CDR2 SASEGT. The CDR3 spans 14 residues. Trimming removed 3 bases from V and 5 bases from J, with 13 bases in between. CDR3 loop: CASSDGGGQETQYF. DNA of the CDR3: TGTGCCAGCAGTGATGGAGGGGGCCAGGAGACCCAGTACTTC.

The chain links TRBV7-2 to TRBJ2-3; maybe TRBD2 (5 bases). This CDR3 region has 15 residues. V lost 2 bases, J lost 2 bases, and 11 bases lay in between. Germline values: CDR1 SGHTA, CDR2 FQGNSA. Here the CDR3 reads CASSLRAGITDTQYF. Here the CDR3 DNA reads TGTGCCAGCAGCTTAAGGGCGGGCATCACAGATACGCAGTATTTT.

The chain has TRBV4-2 and TRBJ2-1; D is perhaps TRBD1 (6 bases). Deletions cut 3 bases from V and 3 bases from J, with 6 bases between. The germline V gene encodes CDR1 LGHNA and CDR2 YNFKEQ. The CDR3 length is 13 residues. This chain's CDR3 is CASSQGHYNEQFF. As DNA, the CDR3 is TGTGCCAGCAGCCAGGGACACTACAATGAGCAGTTCTTC.

The chain uses TRBV7-6 and TRBJ1-2; D gene unclear. The V end lost 0 bases, the J end lost 4 bases, and 6 bases lay between the germline ends. This CDR3 has 13 amino acids. Germline CDR1 and CDR2: SGHVS and FNYEAQ. CDR3 sequence (DNA): TGTGCCAGCAGCTTAGCCCACTTCTATGGCTACACCTTC. Translating gives CASSLAHFYGYTF.

The chain links TRBV7-9 to TRBJ2-7; 9 bases match TRBD1. V lost 4 bases to trimming and J lost 5 bases; unmatched junction nucleotides: 6. The CDR3 extends over 14 amino acids. CDR1 and CDR2 (germline): SEHNR, FQNEAQ (reference sequence). Written as DNA, the CDR3 is TGTGCCAGCAGCTGGAACAGGGGGCTCAACGAGCAGTACTTC. Translating gives CASSWNRGLNEQYF.

The chain links TRBV7-9 to TRBJ2-1, with D maybe TRBD2 (5 bases). Trimming left V 5 bases short and J 6 bases short, with 20 bases between. Germline V CDR1 and CDR2: SEHNR, FQNEAQ (reference sequence). The CDR3 extends over 16 amino acids. The CDR3 loop reads CASSQQWELPPNEQFF. DNA of the CDR3: TGTGCCAGCAGCCAACAATGGGAGCTACCACCCAATGAGCAGTTCTTC.

This clone was seen a single time. The rearrangement links TRBV12-5 to TRBJ1-5; 8 bases agree with TRBD1. CDR3 length equals 17 residues. Per the germline V gene, CDR1 is LGHNT and CDR2 is FRNRAP. With V trimmed by 0 bases and J by 7 bases, 11 bases remained unmatched. The CDR3 DNA is TGTGCTAGTGGTTTGGTACAATCAGGGGGCGCGTGGCAGCCCCAGCATTTT. This codes for CASGLVQSGGAWQPQHF.

The chain employs TRBV6-5 and TRBJ1-5; D is unclear. Germline V gives CDR1 MNHEY, CDR2 SVGAGI. Trimming stripped 8 bases from V and 6 bases from J, with 20 bases between. The CDR3 totals 15 residues. The CDR3 loop is CASGERGSMGQPQHF. The CDR3 nucleotides are TGTGCCAGCGGGGAAAGAGGGAGTATGGGTCAGCCCCAGCATTTT.

The V call is TRBV25-1, the J call TRBJ1-2, with 7 bases that match TRBD1. The junction had 13 bases not matched to a gene; V was cut back by 8 bases and J by 7 bases. The germline V gene has CDR1 MGHDK and CDR2 SYGVNS. The CDR3 totals 14 residues. CDR3 sequence: CASVDDRDFFGYTF. The CDR3 coding sequence is TGTGCCAGCGTAGACGACAGGGACTTTTTTGGCTACACCTTC.

The J gene is TRBJ2-7, the V gene TRBV6-9, with 12 bases fitting TRBD1. After removal of 6 bases from V and 3 bases from J, the junction contained 3 bases not matched to a gene. CDR1 MNHGY and CDR2 SVAAGI come from the germline V gene. CDR3 size: 14 residues. Here the CDR3 DNA reads TGTGCCAGCAGCCGGGACAGGGGGCACTACGAGCAGTACTTC. This encodes CASSRDRGHYEQYF.

The chain couples TRBV7-2 to TRBJ2-3, with 10 bases that match TRBD2. This CDR3 is 15 amino acids long. The V segment lost 2 bases and the J segment 5 bases; nucleotides outside the gene matches: 4. The germline gives CDR1 SGHTA, CDR2 FQGNSA. CDR3 loop: CASSLPTSGKDTQYF. The CDR3 DNA sequence: TGTGCCAGCAGCTTACCAACTAGCGGGAAAGATACGCAGTATTTT.

This clone appeared a few times. The chain links TRBV29-1 to TRBJ1-2; no definite D call. CDR1 and CDR2 (germline): SQVTM, ANQGSEA. V lost 4 bases and J lost 8, with 14 bases in between. The CDR3 has 12 residues. The CDR3 reads CSVGGRELGYTF. The CDR3, as DNA: TGCAGCGTTGGTGGGAGGGAATTGGGCTACACCTTC.

The chain links TRBV2 to TRBJ2-5; no reliable D call. Germline CDR1 and CDR2: SNHLY and FYNNEI. Trimming shortened V by 5 bases and J by 0 bases, and 16 bases separated the two germline ends. The CDR3 has 16 amino acids. This chain's CDR3 is CASSIVAGSYQETQYF. CDR3 nucleotide sequence: TGTGCCAGCAGTATAGTGGCAGGTTCCTACCAAGAGACCCAGTACTTC.

The chain links TRBV2 to TRBJ2-7, with 7 bases identical to TRBD2. In germline, CDR1 is SNHLY, CDR2 FYNNEI. CDR3 length: 14 residues. The V and J ends lost 6 bases and 6 bases, in that order; junction bases with no gene match: 11. The CDR3 DNA is TGTGCCAGCAGCCCCCGGCGGGAGTGGGCCGAGCAGTACTTC. This gives the protein CASSPRREWAEQYF.

The V gene is TRBV11-3, the J gene TRBJ2-3; 8 bases fit TRBD2. Trimming at V came to 5 bases and at J to 4 bases, leaving 5 bases not matched to a gene. The CDR3 runs to 14 residues. Germline CDR1 SGHNT, CDR2 YENEEA. The CDR3 DNA sequence: TGTGCCAGCAGCCCGGGAGGGGAAGCAGATACGCAGTATTTT. It specifies CASSPGGEADTQYF.

The chain has TRBV5-1 and TRBJ2-1; 8 bases map to TRBD2. V lost 4 bases and J lost 7; bases outside the gene matches: 4. CDR1 is SGHRS, CDR2 YFSETQ, per germline. The CDR3 is made up of 13 amino acids. The CDR3 DNA sequence: TGCGCCAGCAGCCCGAGACTAGCGAATGAGCAGTTCTTC. Translated, it gives CASSPRLANEQFF.